What follows are 9 T cell receptor beta chains derived from one specimen sequenced in a study of blood T cell repertoires in COVID-19. Profiling relied on immunoSEQ multiplex PCR, and the TCRdb table lists in-frame clones only, not all of them. The table lists around 250,000 clones, under 85% of them singletons. What was sequenced was peripheral blood. The receptors here all came from a man in his thirties or forties who had recovered from COVID-19.

CDR3 coding DNA: TGTGCCAGCAGTTACTCGTACAGCAGAAACATTCAGTACTTC. Encoded protein: CASSYSYSRNIQYF. The V gene is TRBV6-2 or TRBV6-3, the J gene TRBJ2-4; no clear D gene. With 0 bases removed from V and 6 bases from J, the gap between germline ends came to 9 bases. CDR1 MNHEY and CDR2 SVGEGT come from the germline V gene. CDR3 length equals 14 residues.

This clone was observed a few times. The V call is TRBV18, the J call TRBJ2-4; the match to TRBD1 covers 8 bases. This CDR3 has 16 amino acids. The germline gives CDR1 KGHSH, CDR2 LQKENI. The V gene end was trimmed by 3 bases and the J gene end by 3 bases; junction bases not matched to a gene: 7. DNA of the CDR3: TGTGCCAGCTCACCTTCGGACAGGGCCGACAAAAACATTCAGTACTTC. It encodes CASSPSDRADKNIQYF.

This clone was observed a single time. CDR3: CASSTQFSNQPQHF. The CDR3 DNA sequence: TGTGCCAGTAGTACACAATTTAGCAATCAGCCCCAGCATTTT. The chain has TRBV19 and TRBJ1-5; D is unresolved. Germline CDR1 and CDR2: LNHDA and SQIVND (reference sequence). V was shortened by 4 bases and J by 0 bases, with 7 bases between the two germline ends. The CDR3 consists of 14 residues.

The CDR3 reads CASSRDRGTDTQYF. The DNA for the CDR3 is TGCGCCAGCTCCCGGGACAGGGGTACAGATACGCAGTATTTT. This rearrangement joins TRBV5-1 to TRBJ2-3; 10 nucleotides match TRBD1. CDR3 length equals 14 residues. Looked up from germline, CDR1 is SGHRS and CDR2 is YFSETQ. Trimming removed 7 bases from V and 3 bases from J; junction bases left unmatched: 5.

This clone was picked up a small number of times. This chain links TRBV6-5 with TRBJ2-1; 10 bases fit TRBD1. The V gene end was trimmed by 8 bases and the J gene end by 6 bases; junction bases not matched to a gene: 4. CDR1 and CDR2 (germline): MNHEY, SVGAGI. The CDR3 extends over 13 amino acids. The CDR3, as DNA: TGTGCCAGCTCAAGGGACAGGGGCAATGAGCAGTTCTTC. Translating gives CASSRDRGNEQFF.

The rearrangement joins TRBV7-7 to TRBJ2-7, with 7 positions matching TRBD2. The CDR3 length is 15 residues. V shed 5 bases and J 4 bases; nucleotides not matched to a gene: 11. Looked up from germline, CDR1 is SSHAT and CDR2 is FNYEAQ (reference sequence). Written as DNA, the CDR3 is TGTGCCAGCAGCACTAGTCCGGGGCGGGAGTACGAGCAGTACTTC. Translation: CASSTSPGREYEQYF.

The rearrangement uses TRBV2 and TRBJ1-2, with 10 bases fitting TRBD1. Trimming cost V 4 bases and J 6 bases; bases outside gene matches: 11. Germline V gene data show CDR1 as SNHLY and CDR2 as FYNNEI. The CDR3 is 16 amino acids. The CDR3 here is CASSGILSGQGDGYTF. DNA of the CDR3: TGTGCCAGCAGTGGGATCCTGTCTGGACAGGGGGATGGCTACACCTTC.

The gene calls are TRBV6-1 and TRBJ1-2, with unresolved D. Germline CDR1 is MNHNS and CDR2 is SASEGT. Trimming removed 2 bases from V and 4 bases from J, with 8 bases in between. The CDR3 is 13 amino acids. The CDR3 DNA reads as TGTGCCAGCAGTGAATCCGGGTCCTATGGCTACACCTTC. Translated, it gives CASSESGSYGYTF.

The chain joins TRBV3-1 (or the pseudogene TRBV3-2) to TRBJ2-6; TRBD2 is a possible D gene (5 bases). This CDR3 spans 18 amino acids. CDR1 is LGHDT and CDR2 is YNNKEL in the germline V gene (reference sequence). The ends were cut back, 0 bases at V and 2 bases at J, with 14 bases in the middle. CDR3 nucleotides: TGTGCCAGCAGCCAAGATGTCGGAGGAGCTGCTGGGGCCAACGTCCTGACTTTC. It is translated as CASSQDVGGAAGANVLTF.